A selection of T cell receptor beta chains follows, all from one sample in a study of Ad26.COV2.S vaccination and SARS-CoV-2 variants. The method was immunoSEQ multiplex PCR; TCRdb's version includes in-frame clones alone and lacks a portion of them. The table lists over 130,000 clones, 70% to 90% of them singletons. Material: peripheral blood, obtained after recovery from COVID-19. The receptor source for this set is a human donor who had recovered from COVID-19. Each CDR3 is given with its conserved first and last residue. The D gene is left open where the match is weak. Part of the rows lack a size; the others show once, few, many or a class for expanded clones.

d_call | clone_size | j_call | v_call | cdr3_aa | cdr3_nt
TRBD2 | NA | TRBJ2-3 | TRBV27 | CASSLGTSARDTQYF | TGTGCCAGCAGTTTAGGGACTAGCGCTAGAGATACGCAGTATTTT
NA | NA | TRBJ1-4 | TRBV4-3 | CASSQDPAGGNEKLFF | TGCGCCAGCAGCCAAGATCCCGCGGGGGGTAATGAAAAACTGTTTTTT
NA | NA | TRBJ1-2 | TRBV5-5 | CASSPPQDLRATYTF | TGTGCCAGCAGCCCACCACAGGATCTCAGGGCTACCTACACCTTC
NA | NA | TRBJ1-2 | TRBV6-5 | CASRYYGYTF | TGTGCCAGCAGATACTATGGCTACACCTTC
NA | NA | TRBJ2-7 | TRBV6-2/TRBV6-3 | CASSYLRAGEQYF | TGTGCCAGCAGTTACCTCAGGGCTGGCGAGCAGTACTTC
NA | NA | TRBJ1-4 | TRBV18 | CASSPPGSGEKLFF | TGTGCCAGCTCACCACCAGGGAGCGGAGAAAAACTGTTTTTT
NA | NA | TRBJ1-6 | TRBV5-6 | CASRTWNNSPLHF | TGTGCCAGCAGGACATGGAATAATTCACCCCTCCACTTT
NA | NA | TRBJ2-2 | TRBV28 | CASRQNTGELFF | TGTGCCAGCAGACAGAACACCGGGGAGCTGTTTTTT
TRBD1 | NA | TRBJ1-5 | TRBV28 | CASTQGASNQPQHF | TGTGCCAGCACCCAGGGGGCGAGCAATCAGCCCCAGCATTTT
NA | NA | TRBJ2-3 | TRBV30 | CAWSVTGRETQYF | TGTGCCTGGAGTGTCACAGGGCGAGAGACGCAGTATTTT
TRBD2 | once | TRBJ2-3 | TRBV30 | CARTVGSGAGDTQYF | TGTGCACGGACCGTGGGTAGCGGGGCCGGAGATACGCAGTATTTT
NA | once | TRBJ2-2 | TRBV4-3 | CASSQQIGNTGELFF | TGCGCCAGCAGCCAGCAGATAGGAAACACCGGGGAGCTGTTTTTT
NA | NA | TRBJ1-1 | TRBV20-1 | CSASFLGKNTEAFF | TGCAGTGCTAGTTTTCTCGGAAAGAACACTGAAGCTTTCTTT
NA | NA | TRBJ2-3 | TRBV5-1 | CASSLAPTDTQYF | TGCGCCAGCAGCTTGGCCCCCACAGATACGCAGTATTTT
TRBD1 | NA | TRBJ1-2 | TRBV30 | CAWSDRAGYTF | TGTGCCTGGAGCGACAGGGCAGGCTACACCTTC
NA | NA | TRBJ2-5 | TRBV13 | CASSLGTGTETQYF | TGTGCCAGCAGCTTAGGAACAGGGACGGAGACCCAGTACTTC
NA | NA | TRBJ2-2 | TRBV27 | CASSEQATGELFF | TGTGCCAGCAGCGAACAGGCTACCGGGGAGCTGTTTTTT
NA | NA | TRBJ2-5 | TRBV10-3 | CAISRTEETQYF | TGTGCCATCAGCCGGACAGAGGAGACCCAGTACTTC
NA | NA | TRBJ2-5 | TRBV3-1/TRBV3-2 | CASSHAETQYF | TGTGCCAGCAGCCATGCAGAGACCCAGTACTTC
TRBD1 | NA | TRBJ1-4 | TRBV6-5 | CASSTQDRANEKLFF | TGTGCCAGCAGTACTCAAGACAGGGCGAATGAAAAACTGTTTTTT
NA | NA | TRBJ2-7 | TRBV3-1/TRBV3-2 | CASSRTRAVSSYEQYF | TGTGCCAGCAGCCGCACCCGGGCGGTAAGCTCCTACGAGCAGTACTTC
NA | NA | TRBJ1-1 | TRBV12-3/TRBV12-4 | CASSFGENTEAFF | TGTGCCAGCAGTTTCGGGGAGAACACTGAAGCTTTCTTT
TRBD1 | NA | TRBJ1-5 | TRBV30 | CAWSGTGPWNQPQHF | TGTGCCTGGAGTGGGACAGGGCCTTGGAATCAGCCCCAGCATTTT
NA | NA | TRBJ1-5 | TRBV4-3 | CASSQGLGRPQHF | TGCGCCAGCAGCCAGGGACTGGGTCGGCCCCAGCATTTT
NA | NA | TRBJ1-2 | TRBV28 | CASSLSDRGGNYGYTF | TGTGCCAGCAGTTTATCGGATCGAGGGGGTAACTATGGCTACACCTTC
NA | NA | TRBJ1-1 | TRBV2 | CASSREWGRVTEAFF | TGTGCCAGCAGTAGAGAATGGGGCCGTGTCACTGAAGCTTTCTTT
TRBD1 | few | TRBJ1-5 | TRBV19 | CASRTGFQPQHF | TGTGCCAGTAGGACAGGGTTTCAGCCCCAGCATTTT
TRBD1 | NA | TRBJ1-2 | TRBV7-2 | CASSLGPPDRGQSYGYTF | TGTGCCAGCAGCTTAGGACCCCCCGACAGGGGGCAGAGCTATGGCTACACCTTC
NA | many | TRBJ1-1 | TRBV5-8 | CASSFASTAPHEAFF | TGTGCCAGCAGCTTCGCCTCGACAGCCCCTCATGAAGCTTTCTTT
NA | NA | TRBJ1-6 | TRBV7-8 | CASRGQGYNSPLHF | TGTGCCAGCAGGGGCCAGGGGTATAATTCACCCCTCCACTTT
TRBD2 | NA | TRBJ2-7 | TRBV9 | CASSVASGEQYF | TGTGCCAGCAGCGTAGCTAGCGGCGAGCAGTACTTC
TRBD1 | NA | TRBJ1-1 | TRBV28 | CASRRTGKTEAFF | TGTGCCAGCAGGAGGACAGGCAAAACTGAAGCTTTCTTT
TRBD2 | once | TRBJ2-3 | TRBV25-1 | CASSEYGGTSTDTQYF | TGTGCCAGCAGTGAATACGGGGGGACTAGCACAGATACGCAGTATTTT
NA | NA | TRBJ1-3 | TRBV7-2 | CASSFISANTIYF | TGTGCCAGCAGCTTTATTTCGGCAAACACCATATATTTT
NA | once | TRBJ1-1 | TRBV6-6 | CASSYGGKNTEAFF | TGTGCCAGCAGCTACGGGGGGAAGAACACTGAAGCTTTCTTT
NA | NA | TRBJ2-1 | TRBV7-6 | CASSLGGRSYNEQFF | TGTGCCAGCAGCTTAGGAGGCAGGAGCTACAATGAGCAGTTCTTC
NA | NA | TRBJ2-5 | TRBV27 | CASSLWGVARETQYF | TGTGCCAGCAGTTTATGGGGTGTGGCCAGGGAGACCCAGTACTTC
NA | NA | TRBJ2-2 | TRBV18 | CASSANTGELFF | TGTGCCAGCTCAGCGAACACCGGGGAGCTGTTTTTT
TRBD1 | NA | TRBJ2-7 | TRBV7-2 | CASSLAVTGSEQYF | TGTGCCAGCAGCTTAGCGGTGACAGGGAGCGAGCAGTACTTC
NA | few | TRBJ1-1 | TRBV28 | CASWRLSLNTEAFF | TGTGCCAGCTGGAGACTTTCATTGAACACTGAAGCTTTCTTT
NA | NA | TRBJ2-3 | TRBV5-1 | CASGSGDPSTDTQYF | TGCGCCAGCGGCTCGGGAGACCCTAGCACAGATACGCAGTATTTT
NA | once | TRBJ2-1 | TRBV25-1 | CASSEGGQIDEQFF | TGTGCCAGCAGTGAGGGGGGACAAATTGATGAGCAGTTCTTC
NA | once | TRBJ2-4 | TRBV7-9 | CASSLTGQANIQYF | TGTGCCAGCAGCTTAACAGGACAAGCAAACATTCAGTACTTC
TRBD1 | NA | TRBJ1-2 | TRBV4-3 | CASSDSTGYIYGYTF | TGCGCCAGCAGCGATTCGACAGGGTACATCTATGGCTACACCTTC
NA | few | TRBJ2-4 | TRBV7-2 | CASSPTQGKNIQYF | TGTGCCAGCAGCCCTACTCAGGGCAAAAACATTCAGTACTTC
NA | once | TRBJ1-1 | TRBV29-1 | CSGRVYNTEAFF | TGCAGCGGCAGGGTTTATAACACTGAAGCTTTCTTT
NA | NA | TRBJ1-3 | TRBV6-5 | CASGAGGNTIYF | TGTGCCAGCGGAGCAGGGGGAAACACCATATATTTT
NA | NA | TRBJ1-5 | TRBV12-3/TRBV12-4 | CASSSGGQPQHF | TGTGCCAGCAGTTCCGGTGGTCAGCCCCAGCATTTT
NA | NA | TRBJ2-5 | TRBV27 | CASSGGLGRSSETQYF | TGTGCCAGCAGTGGTGGACTGGGGAGGTCTTCCGAGACCCAGTACTTC
TRBD2 | NA | TRBJ2-1 | TRBV27 | CASSLLAGKIGEQFF | TGTGCCAGCAGCTTACTAGCGGGGAAGATCGGTGAGCAGTTCTTC
NA | NA | TRBJ2-5 | TRBV7-2 | CASSFSRGPLGETQYF | TGTGCCAGCAGCTTTTCGCGGGGACCTCTCGGGGAGACCCAGTACTTC
NA | NA | TRBJ2-7 | TRBV9 | CASSPSEGEQYF | TGTGCCAGCAGCCCTTCGGAGGGCGAGCAGTACTTC